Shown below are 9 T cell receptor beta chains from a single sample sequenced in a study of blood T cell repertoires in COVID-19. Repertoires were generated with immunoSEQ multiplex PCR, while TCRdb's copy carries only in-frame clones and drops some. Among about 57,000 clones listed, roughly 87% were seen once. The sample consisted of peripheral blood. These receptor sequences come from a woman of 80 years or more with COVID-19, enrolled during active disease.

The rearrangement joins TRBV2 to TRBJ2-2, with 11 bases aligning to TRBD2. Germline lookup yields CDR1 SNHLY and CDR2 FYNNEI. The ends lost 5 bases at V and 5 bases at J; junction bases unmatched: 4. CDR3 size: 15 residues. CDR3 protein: CASSLAGGGTGELFF. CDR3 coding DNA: TGTGCCAGCAGTCTAGCGGGGGGCGGAACCGGGGAGCTGTTTTTT. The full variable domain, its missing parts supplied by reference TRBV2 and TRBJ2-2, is EPEVTQTPSHQVTQMGQEVILRCVPISNHLYFYWYRQILGQKVEFLVSFYNNEISEKSEIFDDQFSVERPDGSNFTLKIRSTKLEDSAMYFCASSLAGGGTGELFFGEGSRLTVL.

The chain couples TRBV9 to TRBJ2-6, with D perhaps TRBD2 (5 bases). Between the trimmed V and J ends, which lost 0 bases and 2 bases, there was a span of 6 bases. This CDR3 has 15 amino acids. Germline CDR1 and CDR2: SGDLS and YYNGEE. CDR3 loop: CASSVGGTGANVLTF. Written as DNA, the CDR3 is TGTGCCAGCAGCGTAGGAGGGACTGGGGCCAACGTCCTGACTTTC.

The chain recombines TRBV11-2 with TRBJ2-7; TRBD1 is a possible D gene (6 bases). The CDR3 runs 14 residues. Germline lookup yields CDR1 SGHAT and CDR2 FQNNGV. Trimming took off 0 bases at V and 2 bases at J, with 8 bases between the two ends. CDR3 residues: CASSLERQAYEQYF. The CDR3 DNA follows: TGTGCCAGCAGCTTAGAGCGACAGGCCTACGAGCAGTACTTC.

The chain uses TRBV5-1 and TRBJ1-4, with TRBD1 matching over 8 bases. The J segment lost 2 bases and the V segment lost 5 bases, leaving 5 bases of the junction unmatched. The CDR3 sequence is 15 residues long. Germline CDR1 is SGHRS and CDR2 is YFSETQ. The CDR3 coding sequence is TGCGCCAGCAGGTCTAGACAGGGGACTAATGAAAAACTGTTTTTT. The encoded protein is CASRSRQGTNEKLFF.

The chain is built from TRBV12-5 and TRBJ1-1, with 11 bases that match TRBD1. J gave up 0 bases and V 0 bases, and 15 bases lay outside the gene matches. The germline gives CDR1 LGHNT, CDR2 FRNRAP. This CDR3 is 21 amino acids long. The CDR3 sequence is CASGLVLGTGGLNFVNTEAFF. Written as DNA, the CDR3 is TGTGCTAGTGGTTTGGTACTCGGGACAGGGGGTTTAAATTTCGTGAACACTGAAGCTTTCTTT.

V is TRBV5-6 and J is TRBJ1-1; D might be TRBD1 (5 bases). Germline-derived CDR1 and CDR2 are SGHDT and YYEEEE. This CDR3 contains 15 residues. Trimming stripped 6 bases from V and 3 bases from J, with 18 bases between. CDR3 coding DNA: TGTGCCAGCATCCTATGGCGGACACGGGACACTGAAGCTTTCTTT. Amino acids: CASILWRTRDTEAFF.

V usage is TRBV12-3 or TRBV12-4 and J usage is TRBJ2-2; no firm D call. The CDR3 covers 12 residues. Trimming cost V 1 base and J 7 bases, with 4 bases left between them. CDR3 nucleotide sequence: TGTGCCAGCAGTTTAGGTCTCGGGGAGCTGTTTTTT. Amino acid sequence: CASSLGLGELFF.

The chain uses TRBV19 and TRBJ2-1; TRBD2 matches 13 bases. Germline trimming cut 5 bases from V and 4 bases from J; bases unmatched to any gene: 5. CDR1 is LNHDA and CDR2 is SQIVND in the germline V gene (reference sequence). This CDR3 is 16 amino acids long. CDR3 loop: CASSSRTSGGYNEQFF. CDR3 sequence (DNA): TGTGCCAGTAGTTCCCGGACTAGCGGGGGTTACAATGAGCAGTTCTTC.

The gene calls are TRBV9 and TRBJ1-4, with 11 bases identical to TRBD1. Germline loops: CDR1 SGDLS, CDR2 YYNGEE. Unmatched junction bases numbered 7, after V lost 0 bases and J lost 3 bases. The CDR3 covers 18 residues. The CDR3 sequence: CASSVGTGGGLSNEKLFF. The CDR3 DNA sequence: TGTGCCAGCAGCGTAGGGACAGGGGGCGGCCTTTCTAATGAAAAACTGTTTTTT.